One and the same sample provided the 32 T cell receptor beta chains below, sequenced in a study of T-cell memory formation after mild COVID-19. TCRdb itself ran the 5' RACE reads through MiXCR, one entry per CDR3 protein. The sample yields under 300,000 distinct CDR3 sequences, roughly 17% seen once. The source material was PBMCs or a T cell subset sorted from them (not recorded which). The receptors were sampled from a young man who had mild COVID-19 (a few samples of this study predate the infection). Cell type and time point are not known.

This clonotype was detected only a few times. The J gene is TRBJ2-4, the V gene TRBV12-3 or TRBV12-4; D may be TRBD1 (5 bases). There are 12 residues in the CDR3. Trimming removed 6 bases at V and 6 bases at J, with 9 bases between. CDR3 DNA: TGTGCCAGCAGCCCTGACAGAAACATTCAGTACTTC. Translating gives CASSPDRNIQYF.

The chain carries TRBV7-9 and TRBJ2-2, with TRBD1 matching 9 bases. V lost 5 bases, J lost 1 base, and 5 bases stayed unmatched. CDR1 is SEHNR, CDR2 FQNEAQ, per germline (reference sequence). The CDR3 is 16 residues long. CDR3 in DNA: TGTGCCAGCAGCCCTCGACAGGGGGAGAACACCGGGGAGCTGTTTTTT. It codes for CASSPRQGENTGELFF.

This clonotype has a handful of counts. J is TRBJ2-7 and V is TRBV9; 8 bases align to TRBD2. Per germline, CDR1 SGDLS and CDR2 YYNGEE. J lost 0 bases, V lost 0 bases, and 5 bases had no gene match. This CDR3 contains 16 residues. The CDR3, as DNA: TGTGCCAGCAGCGTAGAGCCTAGCGGGCCCTCCTACGAGCAGTACTTC. This sequence encodes CASSVEPSGPSYEQYF.

This clonotype was recorded at least ten times. This chain uses TRBV5-1 with TRBJ2-7, with 8 positions matching TRBD2. Losses at the gene ends were 5 bases for V and 5 bases for J; bases not matched to a gene: 6. CDR3 length equals 13 residues. Germline values: CDR1 SGHRS, CDR2 YFSETQ. CDR3 residues: CASSGQRGNEQYF. CDR3 DNA sequence: TGCGCCAGCAGTGGGCAGCGGGGGAACGAGCAGTACTTC. Complete variable domain (other parts from reference TRBV5-1 and TRBJ2-7): KAGVTQTPRYLIKTRGQQVTLSCSPISGHRSVSWYQQTPGQGLQFLFEYFSETQRNKGNFPGRFSGRQFSNSRSEMNVSTLELGDSALYLCASSGQRGNEQYFGPGTRLTVT.

This chain joins TRBV7-6 and TRBJ2-2; possibly TRBD1 for D (5 bases). CDR3 length equals 20 residues. Trimming removed 2 bases from V and 0 bases from J, with 22 bases in between. The germline gives CDR1 SGHVS, CDR2 FNYEAQ. As DNA, the CDR3 is TGTGCCAGCAGCTTATTTCCTCGACAGTCTCCTTACTCGAACACCGGGGAGCTGTTTTTT. Its translation: CASSLFPRQSPYSNTGELFF.

This clonotype was counted a few times. Here the CDR3 reads CASSQPGQGILLNTEAFF. The CDR3 DNA reads TGTGCCAGCTCCCAGCCGGGACAGGGGATATTACTGAACACTGAAGCTTTCTTT. The chain joins TRBV18 to TRBJ1-1, with 10 positions matching TRBD1. Germline V lookup: CDR1 KGHSH, CDR2 LQKENI. The CDR3 sequence is 18 residues long. V was clipped by 6 bases and J by 0 bases; unmatched bases: 13.

This chain uses TRBV5-1 with TRBJ2-3; D ambiguous. The CDR3 consists of 13 residues. Trimming took off 0 bases at V and 6 bases at J, with 8 bases between the two ends. CDR1 is SGHRS, CDR2 YFSETQ, per germline. The CDR3 coding sequence is TGCGCCAGCAGCTTGGAGGCCAGCGATACGCAGTATTTT. Its protein product is CASSLEASDTQYF.

Only a few counts were recorded for this clonotype. The chain has TRBV29-1 and TRBJ2-2; D possibly corresponds to TRBD2 (7 bases). The CDR3 sequence is 14 residues long. From germline, CDR1 is SQVTM and CDR2 ANQGSEA. With 4 bases removed from V and 4 bases from J, the gap between germline ends came to 13 bases. This CDR3 is CSVARGAGTGELFF. In DNA, the CDR3 is TGCAGCGTTGCTCGGGGGGCGGGCACCGGGGAGCTGTTTTTT.

The V and J genes are TRBV4-3 and TRBJ2-2; the D is unclear. The CDR3 is made up of 16 amino acids. Germline V CDR1 and CDR2: LGHNA, YSLEER. V was trimmed by 3 bases and J by 7 bases, leaving 18 bases between them. In DNA form, the CDR3 reads TGCGCCAGCAGCCACGAGTTCCCCAGTGCGCGCGGGGAGCTGTTTTTT. It is translated as CASSHEFPSARGELFF.

In its sample, this clonotype was seen many times. The chain links TRBV4-1 to TRBJ2-2; no firm D call. V was pared by 1 base and J by 3 bases, with 6 bases between. Germline-derived CDR1 and CDR2 are MGHRA and YSYEKL. This CDR3 has 14 amino acids. Written as DNA, the CDR3 is TGCGCCAGCAGCCAAGCAGGAGACACCGGGGAGCTGTTTTTT. It yields the protein CASSQAGDTGELFF.

This clonotype was seen a handful of times. This chain connects TRBV6-2 or TRBV6-3 to TRBJ1-1; no clear D. This CDR3 contains 13 residues. The V end was cut by 1 base, the J end by 5 bases, with 8 bases between. Per the germline V gene, CDR1 is MNHEY and CDR2 is SVGEGT. The CDR3 sequence: CASSYWGPTEAFF. The CDR3 nucleotides are TGTGCCAGCAGTTACTGGGGTCCTACTGAAGCTTTCTTT.

J is TRBJ1-4 and V is TRBV20-1; 8 bases fit TRBD1. Germline CDR1 DFQATT, CDR2 SNEGSKA (reference sequence). V shed 5 bases and J 8 bases; nucleotides not matched to a gene: 7. The CDR3 contains 13 residues. CDR3 nucleotide sequence: TGCAGTGCTGGGACAGGAGGAGACGAAAAACTGTTTTTT. It translates to CSAGTGGDEKLFF.

The chain carries TRBV9 and TRBJ1-3; D unresolved. This CDR3 is 11 amino acids long. V lost 7 bases and J 5 bases, leaving 7 bases between the germline ends. Germline values: CDR1 SGDLS, CDR2 YYNGEE. The CDR3, as DNA: TGTGCCAGCGGGTTGCGAAACACCATATATTTT. As protein: CASGLRNTIYF. The whole variable domain, filled in from reference TRBV9 and TRBJ1-3, reads DSGVTQTPKHLITATGQRVTLRCSPRSGDLSVYWYQQSLDQGLQFLIQYYNGEERAKGNILERFSAQQFPDLHSELNLSSLELGDSALYFCASGLRNTIYFGEGSWLTVV.

The genes are TRBV24-1 and TRBJ1-1; no clear D. Trimming took off 7 bases at V and 1 base at J, with 15 bases between the two ends. From germline, CDR1 is KGHDR and CDR2 SFDVKD. This CDR3 has 15 amino acids. This CDR3 reads CATRCVSEGNTEAFF. The CDR3 DNA reads as TGTGCCACCAGATGCGTTTCCGAAGGGAACACTGAAGCTTTCTTT.

The rearrangement uses TRBV12-3 or TRBV12-4 and TRBJ2-3, with TRBD2 identical over 7 bases. Trimming took 7 bases from V and 0 from J; bases not matched to a gene: 10. The CDR3 totals 16 residues. CDR3 sequence: CASTSRLAASTDTQYF. CDR3 in DNA: TGTGCCAGCACCAGCCGGCTAGCGGCAAGCACAGATACGCAGTATTTT.

This chain uses TRBV4-3 with TRBJ2-1; 10 positions match TRBD1. Germline V gives CDR1 LGHNA, CDR2 YSLEER. This CDR3 comprises 18 residues. The V segment lost 0 bases and the J segment 2 bases; nucleotides outside the gene matches: 7. DNA for the CDR3: TGCGCCAGCAGCCAAGATGCCTCCGGGACAGGGGCCTACAATGAGCAGTTCTTC. This sequence encodes CASSQDASGTGAYNEQFF.

This clonotype was detected only a few times. J is TRBJ2-3 and V is TRBV12-3 or TRBV12-4; D gene ambiguous. The CDR3 is 14 residues long. Trimming pared 6 bases from V and 4 bases from J, leaving 14 bases between. The CDR3 loop is CASRANLGADTQYF. The DNA of the CDR3 is TGTGCCAGCAGAGCCAATCTTGGCGCAGATACGCAGTATTTT.

This clonotype occurred a few times. The V and J genes are TRBV7-9 and TRBJ1-2; D might be TRBD1 (5 bases). CDR3 length: 13 residues. V shed 5 bases and J shed 4 bases, with 11 bases lying between them. Looked up from germline, CDR1 is SEHNR and CDR2 is FQNEAQ (reference sequence). CDR3: CASSLRGSYGYTF. CDR3 bases: TGTGCCAGCAGCCTTCGGGGGTCCTATGGCTACACCTTC.

This clonotype showed up just a few times. The V gene is TRBV7-2, the J gene TRBJ2-1; TRBD1 matches at 8 bases. The CDR3 runs to 14 residues. J lost 8 bases, V lost 1 base, and 4 bases had no gene match. Germline values: CDR1 SGHTA, CDR2 FQGNSA. CDR3 residues: CASSLEPRGHEQFF. Here the CDR3 DNA reads TGTGCCAGCAGCTTAGAACCCAGGGGGCATGAGCAGTTCTTC.

The chain joins TRBV20-1 to TRBJ2-1; the match to TRBD2 covers 10 bases. V was pared by 6 bases and J by 7 bases, with 21 bases of the junction left unmatched. Germline assignment: CDR1 DFQATT and CDR2 SNEGSKA (reference sequence). This CDR3 spans 18 amino acids. CDR3: CSARRKASGLAFVNEQFF. CDR3 DNA: TGCAGTGCCCGAAGGAAGGCATCGGGACTAGCGTTTGTTAATGAGCAGTTCTTC.

The V and J genes are TRBV12-3 or TRBV12-4 and TRBJ1-1; D might be TRBD1 (5 bases). V was shortened by 6 bases and J by 1 base, with 15 bases between the two germline ends. The CDR3 totals 15 residues. The CDR3 DNA follows: TGTGCCAGCAGGAGGGGCGCTTCTCAGAACACTGAAGCTTTCTTT. Encoded protein: CASRRGASQNTEAFF.

This clonotype was counted between two and nine times. V usage is TRBV9 and J usage is TRBJ2-7; D remains unclear. The CDR3 has 13 residues. Germline values: CDR1 SGDLS, CDR2 YYNGEE. The V end lost 0 bases, the J end lost 5 bases, and 9 bases lay between the germline ends. CDR3 sequence (DNA): TGTGCCAGCAGCGTAGAAGGATACGACGAGCAGTACTTC. Protein sequence: CASSVEGYDEQYF.

V and J are TRBV7-2 and TRBJ2-3; TRBD2 agrees at 11 bases. The CDR3 spans 14 residues. Germline V gene lookup returns CDR1 SGHTA and CDR2 FQGNSA. J lost 9 bases, V lost 7 bases, and 9 bases had no gene match. Written as DNA, the CDR3 is TGTGCCAGCAACGATAGCGGGGGGGCCCGGACGCAGTATTTT. Protein: CASNDSGGARTQYF.

This sequence joins TRBV12-3 or TRBV12-4 and TRBJ2-1, with TRBD1 identical over 8 bases. The CDR3 length is 15 residues. V lost 6 bases to trimming and J lost 2 bases; unmatched junction nucleotides: 6. In DNA form, the CDR3 reads TGTGCCAGCAGCCCATCAGGGGGCACCTACAATGAGCAGTTCTTC. It encodes CASSPSGGTYNEQFF.

This clonotype has at least ten counts. This rearrangement joins TRBV4-3 to TRBJ2-2; D not resolved. V was pared by 6 bases and J by 5 bases, with 10 bases between. Germline V gives CDR1 LGHNA, CDR2 YSLEER. The CDR3 has 13 amino acids. CDR3 nucleotides: TGCGCCAGCAGGCAGGACCGGACCGGGGAGCTGTTTTTT. Its protein is CASRQDRTGELFF.

The chain recombines TRBV12-3 or TRBV12-4 with TRBJ2-1; D is uncertain. CDR3 size: 13 residues. V was pared by 7 bases and J by 0 bases, with 7 bases between. The CDR3 here is CASNTGSYNEQFF. Here the CDR3 DNA reads TGTGCCAGCAATACGGGCTCCTACAATGAGCAGTTCTTC.

This chain connects TRBV20-1 to TRBJ2-5; 8 positions agree with TRBD2. V trimming: 6 bases; J trimming: 1 base; junction bases outside the gene matches: 1. From germline, CDR1 is DFQATT and CDR2 SNEGSKA (reference sequence). The CDR3 consists of 12 residues. CDR3 DNA: TGCAGTGCCGGGGGGGGCCAAGAGACCCAGTACTTC. Translation gives CSAGGGQETQYF.

A few counts support this clonotype. The CDR3 sequence is CASSFGLAGGSSTDTQYF. CDR3 DNA: TGTGCCAGCAGCTTTGGTCTAGCGGGGGGCTCTAGCACAGATACGCAGTATTTT. This rearrangement joins TRBV7-9 to TRBJ2-3; TRBD2 matches at 11 bases. The CDR3 sequence is 18 residues long. Germline V gene lookup returns CDR1 SEHNR and CDR2 FQNEAQ (reference sequence). V was pared by 3 bases and J by 0 bases, with 8 bases of the junction left unmatched.

Here the CDR3 DNA reads TGTGCCAGCAGTTTCTCGGACGGCTACGAGCAGTACTTC. Its translation: CASSFSDGYEQYF. The V gene is TRBV27, the J gene TRBJ2-7, with D unclear. CDR1 and CDR2 from the germline V gene are MNHEY and SMNVEV (reference sequence). The CDR3 consists of 13 residues. The ends were cut back, 3 bases at V and 3 bases at J, with 9 bases in the middle.

The V gene is TRBV5-5, the J gene TRBJ2-3, with 11 nucleotides matching TRBD2. V lost 1 base, J lost 4 bases, and 14 bases stayed unmatched. The germline CDR1 and CDR2 sequences are SGHKS and YYEKEE (reference sequence). This CDR3 region has 19 residues. The CDR3 DNA sequence: TGTGCCAGCAGCTTGATTTGGGGCCTAGCGGGGGGCCTTTCAGATACGCAGTATTTT. It is translated as CASSLIWGLAGGLSDTQYF.

The chain is built from TRBV4-2 and TRBJ2-2; 9 positions match TRBD2. Trimming at V came to 0 bases and at J to 4 bases, leaving 9 bases not matched to a gene. The CDR3 has 18 amino acids. The germline gives CDR1 LGHNA, CDR2 YNFKEQ. The CDR3 nucleotides are TGTGCCAGCAGCCAAGATCCGGGACTAGCATCCGTCACCGGGGAGCTGTTTTTT. This gives the protein CASSQDPGLASVTGELFF.

The CDR3 here is CAWRGPPYEQYF. The CDR3 nucleotides are TGTGCCTGGAGGGGACCACCCTACGAGCAGTACTTC. The genes are TRBV30 and TRBJ2-7; TRBD1 or TRBD2 may be the D gene (5 bases each). The CDR3 loop spans 12 amino acids. Per the germline V gene, CDR1 is GTSNPN and CDR2 is SVGIG (reference sequence). Deletions cut 3 bases from V and 2 bases from J, with 8 bases between.